These 26 T cell receptor beta chains were all obtained from the same sample, sequenced in a study of T cell changes during pregnancy in multiple sclerosis (dated by TCRdb to between 2018 and 2020). Library preparation was by the immunoSEQ multiplex PCR assay. Imported from immuneACCESS, the table was reduced by TCRdb to in-frame sequences with V and J called. These copies leave out some clones; in studies compared against another copy, an unresolved V gene accounts for under half, and the cause of the remainder is not known. Present in this sample are about 72,000 clones, 91% of which were seen just once. Less than 0.85% of the sample rests with the top ten. The material was peripheral blood, obtained in the third trimester of pregnancy. The receptors shown here come from a female donor in good health, enrolled as a control in a pregnancy study.

This rearrangement joins TRBV4-1 to TRBJ2-1, with TRBD2 identical over 9 bases. Germline CDR1 and CDR2: MGHRA and YSYEKL. The CDR3 spans 17 residues. V trimming: 1 base; J trimming: 7 bases; junction bases outside the gene matches: 11. The CDR3 sequence is CASSQASVGAGGNEQFF. The CDR3 region has the DNA TGCGCCAGCAGCCAAGCTAGCGTAGGGGCGGGAGGGAATGAGCAGTTCTTC.

This rearrangement joins TRBV2 to TRBJ1-1; D may be TRBD1 (5 bases). CDR1 is SNHLY, CDR2 FYNNEI, per germline. V was clipped by 6 bases and J by 6 bases, with 14 bases between them. The CDR3 is 13 amino acids. Here the CDR3 reads CASSLEGTSEAFF. The CDR3 region has the DNA TGTGCCAGCAGCTTAGAGGGGACTTCTGAAGCTTTCTTT.

The chain links TRBV18 to TRBJ2-7; the match to TRBD1 covers 8 bases. The V and J ends lost 4 bases and 7 bases, in that order; junction bases with no gene match: 9. The CDR3 totals 14 residues. Germline V CDR1 and CDR2: KGHSH, LQKENI. The CDR3 loop reads CASSLDRGGGEQYF. The DNA for the CDR3 is TGTGCCAGCTCACTCGACAGGGGTGGTGGAGAGCAGTACTTC.

V usage is TRBV7-9 and J usage is TRBJ1-2; 7 bases map to TRBD1. The CDR3 is 15 amino acids. Germline V lookup: CDR1 SEHNR, CDR2 FQNEAQ (reference sequence). Germline trimming cut 3 bases from V and 2 bases from J; bases unmatched to any gene: 6. CDR3 loop: CASSLGPGQNYGYTF. For the CDR3, the DNA is TGTGCCAGCAGCTTGGGACCGGGACAGAACTATGGCTACACCTTC.

This clone showed up just a few times. The CDR3 region has the DNA TGCGCCAGCAGTTCAACTAGCGGGGGCACAGATACGCAGTATTTT. This codes for CASSSTSGGTDTQYF. The chain employs TRBV5-1 and TRBJ2-3; 10 bases are a match to TRBD2. V lost 5 bases to trimming and J lost 1 base; unmatched junction nucleotides: 4. Germline loops: CDR1 SGHRS, CDR2 YFSETQ. The CDR3 is 15 amino acids.

CDR3 sequence reads: CAWREYYEQYF. The CDR3 nucleotides are TGTGCCTGGAGGGAGTACTACGAGCAGTACTTC. The V call is TRBV30, the J call TRBJ2-7, with no clear D. The CDR3 loop spans 11 amino acids. CDR1 GTSNPN and CDR2 SVGIG come from the germline V gene (reference sequence). V dropped 3 bases and J dropped 3 bases, with 6 bases sitting between them.

This chain links TRBV19 with TRBJ2-7; maybe TRBD2 (7 bases). This CDR3 is built from 15 residues. Germline values: CDR1 LNHDA, CDR2 SQIVND (reference sequence). V was pared by 4 bases and J by 7 bases, with 20 bases between. CDR3 bases: TGTGCCAGTAGTACCCGGAGGGGGGGTTTCGGGGAGCAGTACTTC. As protein: CASSTRRGGFGEQYF.

The chain recombines TRBV28 with TRBJ2-2, with 8 bases lining up with TRBD2. The CDR3 loop spans 17 amino acids. V shed 6 bases and J 4 bases; nucleotides not matched to a gene: 13. Germline CDR1 and CDR2: MDHEN and SYDVKM. CDR3 loop: CASSRLLAGGSTGELFF. The CDR3 DNA reads TGTGCCAGCAGCCGCCTTCTGGCGGGGGGCAGCACCGGGGAGCTGTTTTTT.

The CDR3 region has the DNA TGCGCCAGCAGCCCCGGGACAGGGAGTGGAGAGACCCAGTACTTC. This gives the protein CASSPGTGSGETQYF. The rearrangement links TRBV5-1 to TRBJ2-5; 9 bases match TRBD1. The V segment lost 4 bases and the J segment 4 bases; nucleotides outside the gene matches: 8. The CDR3 extends over 15 amino acids. CDR1 and CDR2 (germline): SGHRS, YFSETQ.

This clone was counted between two and nine times. V and J are TRBV2 and TRBJ1-4; D remains unclear. V lost 7 bases and J 0 bases, leaving 9 bases between the germline ends. The CDR3 totals 14 residues. Germline V gives CDR1 SNHLY, CDR2 FYNNEI. The CDR3 nucleotides are TGTGCCAGCATTCCAGGTTCAACTAATGAAAAACTGTTTTTT. Residues: CASIPGSTNEKLFF.

The chain uses TRBV7-2 and TRBJ2-3; 15 nucleotides match TRBD2. This CDR3 spans 17 amino acids. V trimming: 5 bases; J trimming: 7 bases; junction bases outside the gene matches: 10. From germline, CDR1 is SGHTA and CDR2 FQGNSA. The CDR3 nucleotides are TGTGCCAGCAGCGTTAGCGGGACTAGCGGGGGGCGGAATACGCAGTATTTT. It is translated as CASSVSGTSGGRNTQYF.

V is TRBV30 and J is TRBJ2-7; TRBD1 matches at 10 bases. The CDR3 is made up of 14 amino acids. V lost 8 bases to trimming and J lost 7 bases; unmatched junction nucleotides: 14. Germline values: CDR1 GTSNPN, CDR2 SVGIG (reference sequence). The DNA of the CDR3 is TGTGCCGGAGAGTCGGGGACAGGGGTCGAAGAGCAGTACTTC. As protein: CAGESGTGVEEQYF.

This clone has just one count. The chain combines TRBV5-1 with TRBJ2-5; the match to TRBD2 covers 8 bases. In germline, CDR1 is SGHRS, CDR2 YFSETQ. V lost 4 bases and J lost 1; bases outside the gene matches: 3. CDR3 length equals 14 residues. Here the CDR3 reads CASSGGLAQETQYF. The CDR3 DNA is TGCGCCAGCAGCGGCGGACTAGCCCAAGAGACCCAGTACTTC.

This clone was found once. This chain uses TRBV14 with TRBJ1-1; D not resolved. CDR3 length: 13 amino acids. V dropped 1 base and J dropped 5 bases, with 8 bases sitting between them. The germline CDR1 and CDR2 sequences are SGHDN and FVKESK. The CDR3 region is CASSQARGTEAFF. CDR3 nucleotides: TGTGCCAGCAGCCAAGCCAGAGGTACTGAAGCTTTCTTT.

This chain joins TRBV28 and TRBJ2-7; 11 nucleotides agree with TRBD1. V lost 4 bases, J lost 7 bases, and 15 bases stayed unmatched. The CDR3 spans 17 residues. From germline, CDR1 is MDHEN and CDR2 SYDVKM. The CDR3 sequence: CASSSVHPGTGGGEQYF. In DNA form, the CDR3 reads TGTGCCAGCAGTTCAGTTCACCCCGGGACAGGGGGTGGTGAGCAGTACTTC. The complete variable domain, with remaining parts taken from reference TRBV28 and TRBJ2-7, reads DVKVTQSSRYLVKRTGEKVFLECVQDMDHENMFWYRQDPGLGLRLIYFSYDVKMKEKGDIPEGYSVSREKKERFSLILESASTNQTSMYLCASSSVHPGTGGGEQYFGPGTRLTVT.

The rearrangement joins TRBV19 to TRBJ2-7; TRBD2 agrees at 10 bases. Trimming cost V 5 bases and J 5 bases; bases outside gene matches: 15. Germline-derived CDR1 and CDR2 are LNHDA and SQIVND (reference sequence). The CDR3 is made up of 17 amino acids. CDR3 region: CASSLDHIAGGLNEQYF. As DNA, the CDR3 is TGTGCCAGTAGTCTGGATCATATAGCGGGAGGCTTAAACGAGCAGTACTTC.

The chain carries TRBV16 and TRBJ1-1, with 7 positions matching TRBD1. Germline V gives CDR1 KGHSY, CDR2 FQNENV. The length of the CDR3 is 16 residues. The J segment lost 5 bases and the V segment lost 0 bases, leaving 9 bases of the junction unmatched. The CDR3 sequence is CASSQSIRGRGTEAFF. The CDR3 nucleotides are TGTGCCAGCAGCCAATCGATAAGGGGGCGCGGGACTGAAGCTTTCTTT.

The rearrangement links TRBV6-6 to TRBJ2-7; 9 bases are a match to TRBD1. This CDR3 spans 16 amino acids. The junction had 6 bases not matched to a gene; V was cut back by 1 base and J by 2 bases. CDR1 MNHNY and CDR2 SVGAGI come from the germline V gene (reference sequence). The CDR3 DNA reads as TGTGCCAGCAGTTACTACGGGACAGGGTTGCCCTACGAGCAGTACTTC. Its translation: CASSYYGTGLPYEQYF.

This chain links TRBV4-1 with TRBJ2-1; 7 nucleotides align to TRBD2. V lost 0 bases and J lost 8; bases outside the gene matches: 13. The germline V gene encodes CDR1 MGHRA and CDR2 YSYEKL. The CDR3 covers 17 residues. The CDR3 sequence: CASSQDGYLGGPYEQFF. CDR3 in DNA: TGCGCCAGCAGCCAAGATGGGTACCTGGGAGGGCCCTATGAGCAGTTCTTC.

The chain has TRBV18 and TRBJ2-1; 8 nucleotides match TRBD1. This CDR3 comprises 15 residues. CDR1 and CDR2 from the germline V gene are KGHSH and LQKENI. V shed 3 bases and J 5 bases; nucleotides not matched to a gene: 6. CDR3 loop: CASSPLGQGDNEQFF. CDR3 coding DNA: TGTGCCAGCTCACCCCTTGGACAGGGCGACAATGAGCAGTTCTTC.

The chain is built from TRBV20-1 and TRBJ1-1, with a tentative D call TRBD1 (6 bases). V was shortened by 7 bases and J by 8 bases, with 14 bases between the two germline ends. CDR1 is DFQATT, CDR2 SNEGSKA, per germline (reference sequence). This CDR3 has 11 residues. CDR3 sequence: CSEGGPREAFF. In DNA, the CDR3 is TGCAGTGAGGGGGGGCCTCGCGAAGCTTTCTTT.

The chain links TRBV7-7 to TRBJ2-1, with D possibly matching TRBD1 (6 bases). CDR3 length equals 18 residues. Between the trimmed V and J ends, which lost 5 bases and 1 base, there was a span of 21 bases. The germline V gene has CDR1 SSHAT and CDR2 FNYEAQ (reference sequence). CDR3 amino acids: CASSLGTYTQPSYNEQFF. DNA of the CDR3: TGTGCCAGCAGCCTTGGGACATACACCCAACCGTCCTACAATGAGCAGTTCTTC.

This clone was detected once. The chain carries TRBV7-2 and TRBJ1-2; TRBD1 might be the D (5 bases). This CDR3 has 14 amino acids. V lost 2 bases and J lost 10, with 17 bases in between. In germline, CDR1 is SGHTA, CDR2 FQGNSA. The CDR3 region is CASSLNSGAHHYTF. The CDR3 DNA reads as TGTGCCAGCAGCTTAAATTCTGGGGCCCACCACTACACCTTC.

The rearrangement joins TRBV2 to TRBJ1-6, with TRBD1 identical over 8 bases. Per germline, CDR1 SNHLY and CDR2 FYNNEI. The trim removed 11 bases at V and 7 bases at J, leaving 4 bases unmatched. CDR3 length: 12 amino acids. CDR3 DNA: TGTGCCCGACAGGGGAGCAATTCACCCCTCCACTTT. It encodes CARQGSNSPLHF.

V gene TRBV19 combines with J gene TRBJ2-3; 10 bases are a match to TRBD1. The germline gives CDR1 LNHDA, CDR2 SQIVND (reference sequence). This CDR3 is built from 16 residues. The ends lost 5 bases at V and 3 bases at J; junction bases unmatched: 8. The CDR3 DNA sequence: TGTGCCAGTAGTTCCCTCCCGGGACAGGGGACAGATACGCAGTATTTT. Amino acids: CASSSLPGQGTDTQYF.

The chain uses TRBV29-1 and TRBJ1-2, with 10 bases aligning to TRBD1. The CDR3 is 13 amino acids. V was pared by 7 bases and J by 7 bases, with 9 bases of the junction left unmatched. The V gene's germline CDR1 is SQVTM and CDR2 ANQGSEA. CDR3 amino acids: CSARTGGEAGYTF. The CDR3 DNA is TGCAGCGCAAGGACAGGGGGTGAGGCTGGCTACACCTTC.